These 17 T cell receptor beta chains originate from one sample sequenced in a study of cytomegalovirus exposure and HLA in healthy donors. 60 Vbeta and 13 Jbeta primers were used in PCR. Method: immunoSEQ multiplex PCR; TCRdb's copy keeps in-frame clones and lacks some. Among about 200,000 clones listed, around 87% were seen once. The sample comprised PBMCs. The receptors originated from a woman in her late teens or twenties in good health and CMV-seronegative.

The genes are TRBV11-2 and TRBJ2-2; TRBD1 agrees at 11 bases. Germline CDR1 SGHAT, CDR2 FQNNGV. The CDR3 contains 15 residues. V shed 3 bases, J shed 5 bases, and the junction held 2 bases outside the gene matches. This chain's CDR3 is CASSLDRGRTGELFF. The CDR3 coding sequence is TGTGCCAGCAGCTTGGACAGGGGGCGAACCGGGGAGCTGTTTTTT.

The V gene is TRBV2, the J gene TRBJ1-3; 7 nucleotides align to TRBD1. Germline V gene data show CDR1 as SNHLY and CDR2 as FYNNEI. V lost 5 bases, J lost 2 bases, and 3 bases stayed unmatched. The CDR3 length is 14 residues. CDR3 amino acids: CASSWTGTGNTIYF. The CDR3 DNA follows: TGTGCCAGCAGTTGGACAGGAACTGGAAACACCATATATTTT.

This clone was observed a single time. The rearrangement links TRBV13 to TRBJ2-4; D not resolved. V lost 5 bases to trimming and J lost 5 bases, with 19 bases between them. The CDR3 loop spans 16 amino acids. Per the germline V gene, CDR1 is PRHDT and CDR2 is FYEKMQ (reference sequence). The CDR3 bases are TGTGCCAGCAGCCCAACCTGGTGGGCAAAGGAAAACATTCAGTACTTC. Its translation is CASSPTWWAKENIQYF.

This chain joins TRBV9 and TRBJ2-1, with 7 nucleotides matching TRBD2. Germline lookup yields CDR1 SGDLS and CDR2 YYNGEE. The CDR3 runs 13 residues. Germline trimming cut 4 bases from V and 6 bases from J; bases unmatched to any gene: 4. CDR3 nucleotides: TGTGCCAGCAGCAAACGACTAGCCAATGAGCAGTTCTTC. This gives the protein CASSKRLANEQFF.

This chain joins TRBV5-1 and TRBJ2-7; 7 nucleotides match TRBD2. Per germline, CDR1 SGHRS and CDR2 YFSETQ. This CDR3 region has 15 residues. V shed 0 bases and J 6 bases; nucleotides not matched to a gene: 9. As DNA, the CDR3 is TGCGCCAGCAGCTTGGCTGCACTAGCGAGGGGCGAGCAGTACTTC. Encoded protein: CASSLAALARGEQYF.

J is TRBJ2-7 and V is TRBV5-6, with D possibly being TRBD2 (5 bases). The CDR3 is made up of 14 amino acids. Germline CDR1 and CDR2: SGHDT and YYEEEE. V lost 5 bases, J lost 4 bases, and 16 bases lay in between. CDR3 protein: CASSHSGLTYEQYF. The CDR3 bases are TGTGCCAGCAGTCACTCGGGGTTAACTTACGAGCAGTACTTC.

The chain joins TRBV4-1 to TRBJ2-7; TRBD1 matches at 9 bases. V was pared by 1 base and J by 0 bases, with 7 bases of the junction left unmatched. The CDR3 spans 17 residues. Looked up from germline, CDR1 is MGHRA and CDR2 is YSYEKL. Written as DNA, the CDR3 is TGCGCCAGCAGCCAAGCTGACACAGGGGGCTACTCCTACGAGCAGTACTTC. It yields the protein CASSQADTGGYSYEQYF.

The table lists this clone with a count of one. The chain carries TRBV5-4 and TRBJ2-2; TRBD1 agrees at 7 bases. This CDR3 is 15 amino acids long. Germline loops: CDR1 SGHNT, CDR2 YYREEE (reference sequence). Trimming cost V 4 bases and J 0 bases; bases outside gene matches: 3. For the CDR3, the DNA is TGTGCCAGCAGCCCCGACAGGGCGAACACCGGGGAGCTGTTTTTT. Amino acids: CASSPDRANTGELFF.

The V gene is TRBV30, the J gene TRBJ2-7; 7 bases agree with TRBD1. CDR1 GTSNPN and CDR2 SVGIG come from the germline V gene (reference sequence). CDR3 length equals 15 residues. Trimming at V came to 5 bases and at J to 2 bases, leaving 12 bases not matched to a gene. The CDR3 spells CAWQPRDRLAYEQYF. For the CDR3, the DNA is TGTGCCTGGCAACCTCGGGACAGATTAGCCTACGAGCAGTACTTC.

This clone was counted a few times. CDR3 loop: CASSQVAQGNYGYTF. CDR3 coding DNA: TGCGCCAGCAGCCAAGTCGCACAGGGGAACTATGGCTACACCTTC. This chain uses TRBV4-1 with TRBJ1-2, with 7 bases lining up with TRBD1. CDR1 is MGHRA, CDR2 YSYEKL, per germline. V lost 1 base and J lost 2; bases outside the gene matches: 4. The CDR3 totals 15 residues.

This sequence joins TRBV2 and TRBJ2-7; D is possibly TRBD1 (6 bases). The CDR3 spans 15 residues. CDR1 is SNHLY, CDR2 FYNNEI, per germline. The V end was cut by 7 bases, the J end by 2 bases, with 18 bases between. In DNA form, the CDR3 reads TGTGCCAGCAAAGAAAGTGGCCCAGGGGCCTACGAGCAGTACTTC. Amino acids: CASKESGPGAYEQYF.

The chain is built from TRBV7-9 and TRBJ1-6; no definite D call. Germline CDR1 SEHNR, CDR2 FQNEAQ (reference sequence). The CDR3 is 17 amino acids. V was clipped by 5 bases and J by 3 bases, with 17 bases between them. In nucleotides, the CDR3 is TGTGCCAGCAGCCCGGGTGGCGCTGGACTCTATAATTCACCCCTCCACTTT. Translated: CASSPGGAGLYNSPLHF.

The chain employs TRBV11-2 and TRBJ2-7, with D maybe TRBD2 (6 bases). CDR1 is SGHAT and CDR2 is FQNNGV in the germline V gene. The V gene lost 5 bases and the J gene lost 6 bases, with 29 bases spanning the gap. The CDR3 loop spans 18 amino acids. In nucleotides, the CDR3 is TGTGCCAGCAGCCGGAACGTCGTTGCGGGACCCCTATCCGGCGAGCAGTACTTC. Protein: CASSRNVVAGPLSGEQYF.

The V and J genes are TRBV7-9 and TRBJ1-2; D gene ambiguous. Germline loops: CDR1 SEHNR, CDR2 FQNEAQ (reference sequence). The CDR3 runs to 12 residues. V was pared by 5 bases and J by 8 bases, with 12 bases between. CDR3 amino acids: CASSPLGNGYTF. In DNA, the CDR3 is TGTGCCAGCAGCCCCCTCGGTAACGGCTACACCTTC.

The chain has TRBV11-2 and TRBJ2-5; 9 nucleotides match TRBD2. The V gene end was trimmed by 1 base and the J gene end by 2 bases; junction bases not matched to a gene: 5. From germline, CDR1 is SGHAT and CDR2 FQNNGV. This CDR3 comprises 16 residues. For the CDR3, the DNA is TGTGCCAGCAGCTTAGCAGCGGGGGGAGATCAAGAGACCCAGTACTTC. It specifies CASSLAAGGDQETQYF.

J is TRBJ1-2 and V is TRBV4-2; 7 bases match TRBD1. Looked up from germline, CDR1 is LGHNA and CDR2 is YNFKEQ. The CDR3 runs 15 residues. Trimming at V came to 1 base and at J to 6 bases, leaving 8 bases not matched to a gene. The CDR3: CASSQASDREDGYTF. As DNA, the CDR3 is TGTGCCAGCAGCCAAGCCTCCGACAGGGAAGATGGCTACACCTTC.

This rearrangement joins TRBV30 to TRBJ1-2; 10 bases are shared with TRBD1. The CDR3 runs to 17 residues. Trimming removed 3 bases from V and 8 bases from J; junction bases left unmatched: 18. CDR1 and CDR2 from the germline V gene are GTSNPN and SVGIG (reference sequence). The CDR3 loop reads CAWRNFPGQGSLLGYTF. The DNA of the CDR3 is TGTGCCTGGAGGAATTTTCCGGGACAGGGGAGTCTTTTAGGCTACACCTTC.